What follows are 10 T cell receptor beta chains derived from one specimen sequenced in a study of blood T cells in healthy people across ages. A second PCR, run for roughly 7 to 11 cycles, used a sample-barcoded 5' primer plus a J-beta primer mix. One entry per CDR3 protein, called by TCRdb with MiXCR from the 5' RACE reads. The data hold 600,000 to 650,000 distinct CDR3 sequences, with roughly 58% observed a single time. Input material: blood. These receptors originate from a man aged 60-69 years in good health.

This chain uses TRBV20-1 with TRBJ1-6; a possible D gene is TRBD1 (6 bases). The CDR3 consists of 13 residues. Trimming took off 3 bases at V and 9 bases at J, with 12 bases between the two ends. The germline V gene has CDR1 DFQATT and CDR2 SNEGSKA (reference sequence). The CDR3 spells CSASGGAGSPLHF. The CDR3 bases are TGCAGTGCTAGTGGGGGGGCGGGTTCACCCCTCCACTTT.

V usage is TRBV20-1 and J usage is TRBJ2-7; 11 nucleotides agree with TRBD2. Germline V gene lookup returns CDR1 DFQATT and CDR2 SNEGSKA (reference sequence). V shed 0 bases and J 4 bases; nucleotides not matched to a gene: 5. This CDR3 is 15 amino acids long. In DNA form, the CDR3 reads TGCAGTGCTAGAGACGGGACTAGCGGCCGATACGAGCAGTACTTC. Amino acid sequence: CSARDGTSGRYEQYF.

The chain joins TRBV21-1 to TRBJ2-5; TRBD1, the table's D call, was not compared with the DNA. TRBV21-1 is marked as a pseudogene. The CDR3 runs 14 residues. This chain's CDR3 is CANPLLGDEETQYF. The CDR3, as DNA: TGTGCCAACCCCCTACTAGGAGACGAAGAGACCCAGTACTTC.

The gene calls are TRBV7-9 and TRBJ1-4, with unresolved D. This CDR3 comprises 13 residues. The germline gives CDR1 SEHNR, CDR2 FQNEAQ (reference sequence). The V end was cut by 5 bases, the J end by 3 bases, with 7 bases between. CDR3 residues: CASSRAPNEKLFF. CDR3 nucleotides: TGTGCCAGCAGCAGGGCGCCTAATGAAAAACTGTTTTTT.

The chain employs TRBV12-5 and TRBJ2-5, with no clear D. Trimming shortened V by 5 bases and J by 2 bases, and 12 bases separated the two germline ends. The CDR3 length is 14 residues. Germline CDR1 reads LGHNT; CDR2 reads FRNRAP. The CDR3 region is CASGRTQDQETQYF. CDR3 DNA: TGTGCTAGTGGTCGAACTCAGGATCAAGAGACCCAGTACTTC.

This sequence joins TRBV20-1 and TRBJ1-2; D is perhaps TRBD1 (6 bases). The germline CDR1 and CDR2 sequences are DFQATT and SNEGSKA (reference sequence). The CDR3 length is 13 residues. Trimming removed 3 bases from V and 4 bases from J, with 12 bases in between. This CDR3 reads CSARTTGSYGYTF. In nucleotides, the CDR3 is TGCAGTGCTAGGACGACAGGATCCTATGGCTACACCTTC.

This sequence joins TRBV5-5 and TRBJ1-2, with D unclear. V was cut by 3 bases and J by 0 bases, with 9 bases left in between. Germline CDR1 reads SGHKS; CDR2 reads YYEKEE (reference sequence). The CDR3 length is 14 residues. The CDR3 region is CASSSGSANYGYTF. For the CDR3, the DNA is TGTGCCAGCAGCTCAGGTTCGGCTAACTATGGCTACACCTTC.

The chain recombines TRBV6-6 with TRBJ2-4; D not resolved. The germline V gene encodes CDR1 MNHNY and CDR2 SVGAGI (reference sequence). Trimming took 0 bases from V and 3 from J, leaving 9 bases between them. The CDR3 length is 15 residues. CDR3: CASSYSMPSKNIQYF. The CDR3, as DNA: TGTGCCAGCAGTTACTCGATGCCTAGCAAAAACATTCAGTACTTC.

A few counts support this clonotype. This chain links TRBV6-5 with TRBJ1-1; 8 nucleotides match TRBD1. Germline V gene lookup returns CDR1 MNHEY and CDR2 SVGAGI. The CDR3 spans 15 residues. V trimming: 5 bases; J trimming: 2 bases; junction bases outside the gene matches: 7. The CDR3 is CASSDRQGTNTEAFF. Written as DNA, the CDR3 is TGTGCCAGCAGTGACCGACAGGGGACCAACACTGAAGCTTTCTTT.

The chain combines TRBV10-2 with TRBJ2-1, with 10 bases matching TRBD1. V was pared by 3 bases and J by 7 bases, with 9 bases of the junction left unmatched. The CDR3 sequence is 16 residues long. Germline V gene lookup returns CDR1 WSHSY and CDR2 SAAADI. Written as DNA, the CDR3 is TGCGCCAGCAGTGATAGAAGGGGACAGGGGCTGAATGAGCAGTTCTTC. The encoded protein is CASSDRRGQGLNEQFF.